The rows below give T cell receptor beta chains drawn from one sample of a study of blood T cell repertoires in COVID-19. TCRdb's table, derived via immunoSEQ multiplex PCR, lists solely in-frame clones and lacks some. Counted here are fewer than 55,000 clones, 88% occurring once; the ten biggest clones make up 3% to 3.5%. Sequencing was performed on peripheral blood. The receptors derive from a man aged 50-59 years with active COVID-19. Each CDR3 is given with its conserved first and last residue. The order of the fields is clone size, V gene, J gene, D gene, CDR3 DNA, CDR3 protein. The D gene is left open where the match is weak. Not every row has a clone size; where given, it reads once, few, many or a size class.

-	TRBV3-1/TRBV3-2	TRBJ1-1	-	TGTGCCAGCAGCCAAGGAACAGGAAGGTCTGAAGCTTTCTTT	CASSQGTGRSEAFF
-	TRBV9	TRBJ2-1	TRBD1	TGTGCCAGCAGCGCCGGGACAGGGAGCAACAATGAGCAGTTCTTC	CASSAGTGSNNEQFF
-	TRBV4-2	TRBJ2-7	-	TGTGCCAGCAGCCAAACAACACGCTACGAGCAGTACTTC	CASSQTTRYEQYF
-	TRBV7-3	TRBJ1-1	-	TGTGCCAGCAGCTTAACGAGTGAGACTGAAGCTTTCTTT	CASSLTSETEAFF
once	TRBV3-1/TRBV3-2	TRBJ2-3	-	TGTGCCAGCAGCTGGGCTAGCGGCACAGATACGCAGTATTTT	CASSWASGTDTQYF
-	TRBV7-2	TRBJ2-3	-	TGTGCCAGCAGCTTGTCGTTCCGCGGCACAGATACGCAGTATTTT	CASSLSFRGTDTQYF
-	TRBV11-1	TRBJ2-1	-	TGTGCCAGCAGCTTTTCTAGCGATTTGGGTGAGCAGTTCTTC	CASSFSSDLGEQFF
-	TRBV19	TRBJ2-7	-	TGTGCCAGTAGTATGGGCCCCTCCTACGAGCAGTACTTC	CASSMGPSYEQYF
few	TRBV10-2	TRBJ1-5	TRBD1	TGCGCCAGCATGGACAGGGGCAATCAGCCCCAGCATTTT	CASMDRGNQPQHF
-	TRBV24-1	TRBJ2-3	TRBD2	TGTGCCACCAGTGGGCGGGGGTCGGCAGATACGCAGTATTTT	CATSGRGSADTQYF
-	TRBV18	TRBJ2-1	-	TGTGCCAGCTCACCAGGAAGGGGCAATGAGCAGTTCTTC	CASSPGRGNEQFF
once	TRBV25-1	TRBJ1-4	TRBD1	TGTGCCAGCAGTTCGTCGGACAGGGGGACTGAAAAACTGTTTTTT	CASSSSDRGTEKLFF
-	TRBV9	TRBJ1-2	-	TGTGCCAGCAGCCCCCAGACCCCCCCGGAGGGGCCTTATGGCTACACCTTC	CASSPQTPPEGPYGYTF
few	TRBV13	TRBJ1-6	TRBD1	TGTGCCAGCAGCTCACAGGGGAGCTCCTATAATTCACCCCTCCACTTT	CASSSQGSSYNSPLHF
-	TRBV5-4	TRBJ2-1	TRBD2	TGTGCCAGCAGCTTGGCACTAGCGGGGGGCAATGAGCAGTTCTTC	CASSLALAGGNEQFF
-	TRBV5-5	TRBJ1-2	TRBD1	TGTGCCAGCAGGCTCGACCCGACAGGGACTAACTATGGCTACACCTTC	CASRLDPTGTNYGYTF
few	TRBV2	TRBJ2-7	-	TGTGCCAGCAGCTTCGGGGGGCTTAGCTCCTACGAGCAGTACTTC	CASSFGGLSSYEQYF
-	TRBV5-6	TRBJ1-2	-	TGTGCCAGCAGCGAACGGTATGGCTACACCTTC	CASSERYGYTF
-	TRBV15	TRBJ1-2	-	TGTGCCACCAGCAGAGATATATCTAACTATGGCTACACCTTC	CATSRDISNYGYTF
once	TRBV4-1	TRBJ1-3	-	TGCGCCAGCAGCCCGCCTGGGGCCCGCTCTGGAAACACCATATATTTT	CASSPPGARSGNTIYF
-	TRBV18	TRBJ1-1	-	TGTGCCAGCTCACTAGACAGTGTTGAAGCTTTCTTT	CASSLDSVEAFF
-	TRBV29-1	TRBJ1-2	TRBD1	TGCAGCGTCGTGGACAGGGATAACTATGGCTACACCTTC	CSVVDRDNYGYTF
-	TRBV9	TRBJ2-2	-	TGTGCCAGCAGCCCCAATACCGGGGAGCTGTTTTTT	CASSPNTGELFF
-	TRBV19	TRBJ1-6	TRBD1	TGTGCCAGTAGTATAGATGACAGGGACGATTCACCCCTCCACTTT	CASSIDDRDDSPLHF
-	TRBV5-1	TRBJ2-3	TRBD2	TGCGCCAGCAGCTCCTGGACTAGCGGGGTTGGGGATACGCAGTATTTT	CASSSWTSGVGDTQYF
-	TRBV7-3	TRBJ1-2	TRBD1	TGTGCCAGCAGCTTAATGGGGGGACAGGACTATGGCTACACCTTC	CASSLMGGQDYGYTF
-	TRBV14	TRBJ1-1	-	TGTGCCAGCAGCCAAGATCGGGTGACCGAGGCTTTCTTT	CASSQDRVTEAFF
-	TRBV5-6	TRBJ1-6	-	TGTGCCAGCAGCTTGCCGTCCTACAATTCACCCCTCCACTTT	CASSLPSYNSPLHF